One and the same sample provided the 15 T cell receptor beta chains below, sequenced in a study of control samples from healthy donors and cancer patients. The method was immunoSEQ multiplex PCR; TCRdb's version includes in-frame clones alone and lacks a portion of them. The repertoire has about 95,000 clones, around four fifths of them found once; the top ten carry around a fifth. The sequenced sample was blood. These TCRs come from a man aged 25-45 years in good health.

The J gene is TRBJ2-2, the V gene TRBV4-2, with D tentatively TRBD2 (7 bases). Trimming took off 0 bases at V and 4 bases at J, with 15 bases between the two ends. The germline V gene encodes CDR1 LGHNA and CDR2 YNFKEQ. The CDR3 extends over 17 amino acids. The CDR3 protein is CASSQDLAGAATGELFF. The CDR3 DNA is TGTGCCAGCAGCCAAGATCTCGCGGGGGCTGCCACCGGGGAGCTGTTTTTT.

The V call is TRBV15, the J call TRBJ1-5; maybe TRBD1 (6 bases). Per germline, CDR1 LNHNV and CDR2 YYDKDF (reference sequence). Trimming took 5 bases from V and 0 from J, leaving 11 bases between them. The CDR3 has 15 amino acids. In DNA, the CDR3 is TGTGCCACCAGCCCGACAGGCGCTAGCAATCAGCCCCAGCATTTT. It codes for CATSPTGASNQPQHF.

A single count supports this clone. V and J are TRBV11-2 and TRBJ2-7; TRBD2 is a possible D gene (5 bases). V lost 0 bases to trimming and J lost 6 bases, with 12 bases between them. Germline loops: CDR1 SGHAT, CDR2 FQNNGV. This CDR3 is 14 amino acids long. As DNA, the CDR3 is TGTGCCAGCAGCTTAGAACCCACTAGTTTCGAGCAGTACTTC. Translation gives CASSLEPTSFEQYF.

The table lists this clone with a count of one. The chain carries TRBV5-6 and TRBJ2-2, with TRBD2 as a possible D gene (7 bases). With 0 bases removed from V and 4 bases from J, the gap between germline ends came to 16 bases. Per germline, CDR1 SGHDT and CDR2 YYEEEE. The CDR3 is 17 amino acids. CDR3 in DNA: TGTGCCAGCAGCTTGGTGTTACGGGGGGCTGGCACCGGGGAGCTGTTTTTT. Translated, it gives CASSLVLRGAGTGELFF.

The rearrangement joins TRBV5-6 to TRBJ2-5, with 11 bases aligning to TRBD2. Germline values: CDR1 SGHDT, CDR2 YYEEEE. With 4 bases clipped from V and 2 bases from J, the junction kept 4 bases outside the gene matches. CDR3 size: 15 residues. CDR3 nucleotide sequence: TGTGCCAGCAGCCGGGCTAGCGGGGGGCAAGAGACCCAGTACTTC. Amino acid sequence: CASSRASGGQETQYF.

This chain connects TRBV6-1 to TRBJ1-1; 8 bases agree with TRBD1. Germline CDR1 and CDR2: MNHNS and SASEGT. The V segment lost 1 base and the J segment 11 bases; nucleotides outside the gene matches: 6. The length of the CDR3 is 13 residues. In DNA, the CDR3 is TGTGCCAGCAGTGAAGTTAGGGACAGGCTGGCTTTCTTT. This codes for CASSEVRDRLAFF.

The V gene is TRBV18, the J gene TRBJ2-2, with TRBD2 as a possible D gene (5 bases). This CDR3 contains 15 residues. Germline V gene lookup returns CDR1 KGHSH and CDR2 LQKENI. V lost 6 bases, J lost 0 bases, and 11 bases lay in between. The CDR3 nucleotides read TGTGCCAGCTCTAGAGGACTTGCGAACACCGGGGAGCTGTTTTTT. Amino acids: CASSRGLANTGELFF.

The rearrangement uses TRBV6-5 and TRBJ1-1, with 7 nucleotides matching TRBD1. CDR3 length equals 13 residues. From germline, CDR1 is MNHEY and CDR2 SVGAGI. V was pared by 6 bases and J by 4 bases, with 5 bases of the junction left unmatched. DNA of the CDR3: TGTGCCAGCAGAGACAGGGAAGGCACTGAAGCTTTCTTT. Protein: CASRDREGTEAFF.

The chain couples TRBV6-5 to TRBJ2-7; possible D gene TRBD1, 6 bases. CDR1 and CDR2 from the germline V gene are MNHEY and SVGAGI. The length of the CDR3 is 14 residues. Between the trimmed V and J ends, which lost 7 bases and 2 bases, there was a span of 15 bases. The CDR3 DNA is TGTGCCAGCAAAGGGACACTAACAACCTACGAGCAGTACTTC. Protein product: CASKGTLTTYEQYF.

The chain has TRBV27 and TRBJ1-6, with a possible D match to TRBD1 (6 bases). The CDR3 runs 12 residues. Per the germline V gene, CDR1 is MNHEY and CDR2 is SMNVEV (reference sequence). The V end lost 5 bases, the J end lost 10 bases, and 9 bases lay between the germline ends. In nucleotides, the CDR3 is TGTGCCAGCAGTCAGGGGTTATCACCCCTCCACTTT. Residues: CASSQGLSPLHF.

The CDR3 region has the DNA TGTGCCAGCAGCTTTAATTTGGGATCTGAAGCTTTCTTT. Amino acid sequence: CASSFNLGSEAFF. The chain carries TRBV11-3 and TRBJ1-1; D is ambiguous. Germline values: CDR1 SGHNT, CDR2 YENEEA. Trimming removed 3 bases from V and 6 bases from J, with 11 bases in between. The CDR3 totals 13 residues.

V and J are TRBV6-5 and TRBJ1-2, with D hard to call. The CDR3 has 13 amino acids. Trimming removed 1 base from V and 7 bases from J, with 10 bases in between. CDR1 is MNHEY, CDR2 SVGAGI, per germline. The DNA of the CDR3 is TGTGCCAGCAGTTACTTGGATGGGTCTGGCTACACCTTC. Encoded protein: CASSYLDGSGYTF.

The V gene is TRBV29-1, the J gene TRBJ2-6; the D gene could be TRBD1 or TRBD2 (6 bases each). Germline lookup yields CDR1 SQVTM and CDR2 ANQGSEA. Trimming removed 6 bases from V and 4 bases from J, with 13 bases in between. The length of the CDR3 is 14 residues. In DNA form, the CDR3 reads TGCAGCGTCCTTAGGGGGGTCGGGGCCAACGTCCTGACTTTC. Amino acids: CSVLRGVGANVLTF.

The chain joins TRBV21-1 to TRBJ1-2. TRBV21-1 is an annotated pseudogene. This CDR3 has 15 amino acids. The CDR3 DNA reads TGTGCCAGCAGCAAAGAGGAGGGGGGGGAGCACGGCTACACCTTC. Amino acids: CASSKEEGGEHGYTF.

The V gene is TRBV18, the J gene TRBJ2-7; TRBD2 matches 8 bases. CDR3 length equals 14 residues. V dropped 1 base and J dropped 5; count of bases not matched to a gene: 4. Looked up from germline, CDR1 is KGHSH and CDR2 is LQKENI. The CDR3 DNA reads as TGTGCCAGCTCACCACAGGTGACTAGCGACGAGCAGTACTTC. It is translated as CASSPQVTSDEQYF.